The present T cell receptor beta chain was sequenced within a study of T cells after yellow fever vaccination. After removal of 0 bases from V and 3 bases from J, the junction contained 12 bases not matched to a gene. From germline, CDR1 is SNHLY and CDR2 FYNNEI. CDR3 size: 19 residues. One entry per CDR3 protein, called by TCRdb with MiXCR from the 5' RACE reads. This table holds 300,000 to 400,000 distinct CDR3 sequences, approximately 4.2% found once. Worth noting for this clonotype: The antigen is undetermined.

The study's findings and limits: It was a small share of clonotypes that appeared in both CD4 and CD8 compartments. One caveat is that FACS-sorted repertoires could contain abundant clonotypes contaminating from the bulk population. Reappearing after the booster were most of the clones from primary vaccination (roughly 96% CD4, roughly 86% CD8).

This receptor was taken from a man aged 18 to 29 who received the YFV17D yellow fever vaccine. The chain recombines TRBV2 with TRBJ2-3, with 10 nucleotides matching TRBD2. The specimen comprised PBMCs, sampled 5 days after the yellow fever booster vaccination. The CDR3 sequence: CASSEAGLHELAGTDTQYF. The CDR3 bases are TGTGCCAGCAGTGAAGCCGGCCTCCACGAACTAGCGGGGACAGATACGCAGTATTTT.